Sequencing of this T cell receptor (beta chain) was carried out in a study of OX40 agonist ivuxolimab in advanced cancers. Study conclusions and caveats: There were also nonresponders showing low normalized T-cell clonal expansion.

About this clone: Its target is not known.

Only in-frame clones appear in the TCRdb table, and some are missing; sequencing was by immunoSEQ multiplex PCR. Of approximately 50,000 clones in the sample, around 85% were seen once. The specimen was CD4+ or CD8+ T cells sorted from blood, collected in a trial of the OX40 agonist ivuxolimab. The TCR was taken from an adult with an advanced solid tumor such as melanoma, head and neck, liver or kidney cancer.

The CDR3 DNA follows: TGTGCCAGCAGTCGCTACAGGGTAGCCGGGGAGCTGTTTTTT. Amino acid sequence: CASSRYRVAGELFF. This chain links TRBV27 with TRBJ2-2, with D possibly TRBD1 on 6 matching bases. The germline V gene has CDR1 MNHEY and CDR2 SMNVEV (reference sequence). Trimming removed 5 bases at V and 6 bases at J, with 13 bases between. This CDR3 is built from 14 residues.